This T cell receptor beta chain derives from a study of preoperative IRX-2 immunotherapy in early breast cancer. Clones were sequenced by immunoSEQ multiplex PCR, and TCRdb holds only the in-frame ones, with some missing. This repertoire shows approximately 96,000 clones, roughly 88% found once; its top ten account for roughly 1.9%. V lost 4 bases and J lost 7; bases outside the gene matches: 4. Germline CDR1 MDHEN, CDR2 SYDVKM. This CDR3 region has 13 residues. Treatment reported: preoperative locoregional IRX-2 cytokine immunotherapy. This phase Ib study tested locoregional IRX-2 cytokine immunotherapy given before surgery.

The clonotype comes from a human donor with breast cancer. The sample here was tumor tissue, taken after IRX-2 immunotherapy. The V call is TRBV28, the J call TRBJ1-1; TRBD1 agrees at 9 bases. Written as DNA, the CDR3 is TGTGCCAGCAGTTCCACGGGACAGGGTGAAGCTTTCTTT. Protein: CASSSTGQGEAFF. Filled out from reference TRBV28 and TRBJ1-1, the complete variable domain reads DVKVTQSSRYLVKRTGEKVFLECVQDMDHENMFWYRQDPGLGLRLIYFSYDVKMKEKGDIPEGYSVSREKKERFSLILESASTNQTSMYLCASSSTGQGEAFFGQGTRLTVV.